A selection of T cell receptor beta chains follows, all from one sample in a study of T cells after yellow fever vaccination. TCRdb ran MiXCR on the 5' RACE reads and lists one entry per CDR3 protein. The sample includes roughly 16,000 distinct CDR3 sequences, less than 5% of them seen just once. The starting material was PBMCs, either bulk or a sorted T-cell subset (CD4+, CD8+, memory, or dextramer-sorted; not recorded which), obtained 15 days after the yellow fever booster vaccination. The receptors here all came from a man aged 25 to 45 who received the YFV17D yellow fever vaccine. Each CDR3 is given with its conserved first and last residue. Fields, in order: CDR3 protein, CDR3 DNA, V gene, clone size, J gene, D gene. The D gene is left open where the match is weak. Size values are once, few and many counts, or a class for expanded clones, and some rows have none.

CASTLKGAGELFF,TGCGCCAGCACCCTGAAGGGTGCCGGGGAGCTGTTTTTT,TRBV5-1,many,TRBJ2-2,-
CASSFGTGGVETQYF,TGTGCCAGCAGTTTCGGGACAGGGGGCGTTGAGACCCAGTACTTC,TRBV28,medium-sized,TRBJ2-5,TRBD1
CASSKDSYGYTF,TGTGCCAGCAGCAAAGACTCGTATGGCTACACCTTC,TRBV21-1,medium-sized,TRBJ1-2,-
CASSEGNYGYTF,TGTGCCAGTAGTGAAGGGAACTATGGCTACACCTTC,TRBV19,many,TRBJ1-2,-
CASSQAEFSGANVLTF,TGTGCCAGCAGCCAAGCCGAATTCTCTGGGGCCAACGTCCTGACTTTC,TRBV3-1,many,TRBJ2-6,-
CASSPFFIGSSHEQYF,TGTGCCAGCAGTCCCTTCTTTATCGGGAGTTCCCACGAGCAGTACTTC,TRBV27,-,TRBJ2-7,-
CASSLVRETQYF,TGTGCCAGCAGTTTGGTTAGGGAGACCCAGTACTTC,TRBV27,many,TRBJ2-5,-
CASTLGRQPRREKLFF,TGTGCCAGCACCCTTGGCAGACAACCCCGGCGAGAAAAACTGTTTTTT,TRBV5-6,many,TRBJ1-4,-
CASSATRASGELFF,TGTGCCAGCAGTGCCACGCGGGCGAGCGGGGAGCTGTTTTTT,TRBV12-3/TRBV12-4,many,TRBJ2-2,-
CSVEGAQGTGYNEQFF,TGCAGCGTTGAAGGGGCGCAGGGGACGGGCTACAATGAGCAGTTCTTC,TRBV29-1,medium-sized,TRBJ2-1,-
CASIGTSGSGNEQFF,TGTGCCAGCATTGGAACTAGCGGGAGTGGCAATGAGCAGTTCTTC,TRBV6-1,many,TRBJ2-1,TRBD2
CASSPRGTGDTQYF,TGTGCCAGCAGTCCCCGCGGGACTGGAGATACGCAGTATTTT,TRBV6-1,many,TRBJ2-3,-
CASSQLQETQYF,TGTGCCAGCAGCCAGCTACAAGAGACCCAGTACTTC,TRBV3-1,many,TRBJ2-5,-
CASSYSTGTSGNEQFF,TGTGCCAGCAGTTACTCGACTGGGACTAGCGGCAATGAGCAGTTCTTC,TRBV6-5,many,TRBJ2-1,TRBD2
CASSPQGWSGPTNTGELFF,TGTGCCAGCAGCCCCCAGGGTTGGAGCGGGCCGACGAACACCGGGGAGCTGTTTTTT,TRBV4-2,-,TRBJ2-2,-
CASSLSRIDGYTF,TGTGCCAGCAGTTTGTCTAGGATCGATGGCTACACCTTC,TRBV12-3/TRBV12-4,many,TRBJ1-2,-
CASSLGGHNEQFF,TGTGCCAGCAGCTTGGGGGGCCACAATGAGCAGTTCTTC,TRBV7-9,many,TRBJ2-1,-
CASSPGPANEQFF,TGTGCCAGCAGCCCAGGGCCTGCGAATGAGCAGTTCTTC,TRBV7-2,many,TRBJ2-1,-
CASSPRVLNIQYF,TGTGCCAGCAGTCCGAGGGTCCTAAACATTCAGTACTTC,TRBV12-3/TRBV12-4,many,TRBJ2-4,-
CAISDSLNEKLFF,TGTGCCATCAGTGACAGCCTAAATGAAAAACTGTTTTTT,TRBV10-3,many,TRBJ1-4,-
CASSYPDSSYEQYF,TGTGCCAGCAGTTACCCAGACAGCTCCTACGAGCAGTACTTC,TRBV6-2/TRBV6-3,many,TRBJ2-7,-
CSARAVTDTQYF,TGCAGTGCTAGAGCCGTCACAGATACGCAGTATTTT,TRBV20-1,many,TRBJ2-3,-
CASSLGFSYEQYF,TGTGCCAGCAGCTTAGGGTTTTCCTACGAGCAGTACTTC,TRBV7-9,many,TRBJ2-7,-
CSVERTGTANTEAFF,TGCAGCGTTGAACGTACCGGGACAGCCAACACTGAAGCTTTCTTT,TRBV29-1,many,TRBJ1-1,TRBD1
CASPTGTGPPQAFF,TGTGCCAGCCCGACCGGGACAGGGCCACCCCAAGCTTTCTTT,TRBV7-9,many,TRBJ1-1,TRBD1
CASSISGLQHYF,TGTGCCAGCAGTATATCAGGCTTGCAGCACTACTTC,TRBV12-3/TRBV12-4,-,TRBJ2-7,-